Listed here is a single T cell receptor (beta chain). What it binds is unknown. CDR3 size: 13 residues. From germline, CDR1 is LNHDA and CDR2 SQIVND (reference sequence). The ends lost 7 bases at V and 3 bases at J; junction bases unmatched: 6. Following culture for around 9 days, CD4+ T cells were isolated. The person acquired a PCR-confirmed SARS-CoV-2 infection between March and December 2020. Two doses of BNT162b2 or mRNA-1273 vaccine were administered to participants. TCRdb keeps only in-frame clones here, not all; method: immunoSEQ multiplex PCR. The data show some 50,000 clones, about 74% seen once. These data belong to a study of vaccination effects on CD4 cells after COVID-19. In the study overall: Researchers obtained post-vaccine samples at a median of 72 days past the second dose.

This sequence originates from a human donor who had a prior SARS-CoV-2 infection. The chain has TRBV19 and TRBJ2-7; 7 bases line up with TRBD1. This sample comprised CD4+ T cells from PBMCs cultured without peptide, obtained after COVID-19 vaccination. DNA for the CDR3: TGTGCCAGTAAAGGGACAGAGGGCTACGAGCAGTACTTC. The encoded protein is CASKGTEGYEQYF.